This TCR beta chain was recovered during a study of blood T cell repertoires in COVID-19. Study summary: In each case, the material was cDNA or gDNA derived from T cells, B-cell-depleted T cells, or PBMCs.

This CDR3 is 17 amino acids long. Participant reports of clinical history set cohort assignment. This clone showed up just once. Source study methods: Reference gene primer amplification gave estimated nucleated cell counts. The data were produced by immunoSEQ multiplex PCR, yet TCRdb's version contains in-frame clones alone and is incomplete. V and J calls and clone size follow that table, whereas D and trimming were derived from the DNA. Found here are some 270,000 clones, over 85% of them singletons; the top ten hold 1.5% to 2%. The chain recombines TRBV21-1 with TRBJ2-3; the D call TRBD2 from the table was never checked on the DNA. TRBV21-1 represents a pseudogene. The sample consisted of PBMCs or T cells enriched from blood (not recorded which). This clonotype was obtained from a woman aged 55-75 years who had recovered from COVID-19. Written as DNA, the CDR3 is TGTGCCAGTACGGGACTAGCGGGAGGGCCTCGTACAGATACGCAGTATTTT. It translates to CASTGLAGGPRTDTQYF.